The clone carrying this TCR beta chain came up once. Its specificity is unknown. No patient had autoimmune disease or received systemic immunosuppression. The sample originates from a study of OX40 agonist ivuxolimab in advanced cancers. Study-wide background: Patients received ivuxolimab, an intravenous treatment, every 2 weeks at 0.01 to 10 mg/kg. Partial responses were achieved by three patients: one hepatocellular carcinoma, two cutaneous melanoma.

Whole-study findings and limits: The study observed clonal expansion of CD4+ and CD8+ blood T cells by week 6 at 0.1 to 3.0 mg/kg.

The junction had 14 bases not matched to a gene; V was cut back by 6 bases and J by 7 bases. CDR3 size: 16 residues. The germline V gene has CDR1 LGHNA and CDR2 YSLEER. Profiling relied on immunoSEQ multiplex PCR, and the TCRdb table lists in-frame clones only, not all of them. Of about 160,000 clones listed, 90% to 95% are singletons. The TCR sequence derives from an adult with an advanced solid tumor such as melanoma, head and neck, liver or kidney cancer. The source material was CD4+ or CD8+ T cells sorted from blood, sampled in a trial of the OX40 agonist ivuxolimab. The chain links TRBV4-3 to TRBJ2-2; 7 bases are a match to TRBD1. The CDR3 DNA sequence: TGCGCCAGCAGTCCAAAATCGGACAGGTGGGACGGGGAGCTGTTTTTT. Translated, it gives CASSPKSDRWDGELFF.